One sample yielded the 21 T cell receptor beta chains listed below, sequenced in a study of blood T cell repertoires in COVID-19. Sequenced by immunoSEQ multiplex PCR; TCRdb stores in-frame clones only, minus some. The data show some 120,000 clones, 74% seen once. Sequencing input: peripheral blood. The receptors derive from a man aged 60-69 years with acute or convalescent COVID-19.

This clone was observed a single time. The chain is built from TRBV30 and TRBJ2-1; TRBD2 aligns across 11 bases. The CDR3 runs to 16 residues. Germline CDR1 GTSNPN, CDR2 SVGIG (reference sequence). V dropped 2 bases and J dropped 4; count of bases not matched to a gene: 7. For the CDR3, the DNA is TGTGCCTGGAGTCCACCTATAGCGGGAGGGTACAATGAGCAGTTCTTC. Amino acid sequence: CAWSPPIAGGYNEQFF. Together with reference TRBV30 and TRBJ2-1, the CDR3 gives the full variable domain: SQTIHQWPATLVQPVGSPLSLECTVEGTSNPNLYWYRQAAGRGLQLLFYSVGIGQISSEVPQNLSASRPQDRQFILSSKKLLLSDSGFYLCAWSPPIAGGYNEQFFGPGTRLTVL.

This chain uses TRBV5-1 with TRBJ1-2; D is uncertain. The CDR3 has 14 residues. The germline V gene encodes CDR1 SGHRS and CDR2 YFSETQ. With 3 bases removed from V and 8 bases from J, the gap between germline ends came to 17 bases. The CDR3: CASSSPGQSWGYTF. In nucleotides, the CDR3 is TGCGCCAGCAGCTCGCCGGGTCAAAGCTGGGGCTACACCTTC.

The chain has TRBV5-5 and TRBJ1-1; tentative D call: TRBD1 (5 bases). From germline, CDR1 is SGHKS and CDR2 YYEKEE (reference sequence). Trimming shortened V by 4 bases and J by 1 base, and 14 bases separated the two germline ends. The CDR3 is 15 amino acids. The CDR3 DNA reads TGTGCCAGCAGCCGAGTGAGCACAGGGAACACTGAAGCTTTCTTT. It specifies CASSRVSTGNTEAFF.

The rearrangement uses TRBV2 and TRBJ1-2, with TRBD1 identical over 7 bases. V shed 6 bases and J 14 bases; nucleotides not matched to a gene: 12. CDR3 length: 12 amino acids. The germline V gene has CDR1 SNHLY and CDR2 FYNNEI. This CDR3 is CASRLTDRVKTF. CDR3 sequence (DNA): TGTGCCAGCAGACTAACAGACAGGGTGAAAACCTTC.

CDR3 nucleotide sequence: TGTGCCAGCAGTAGGGACAGGGTCTTCGGCTACACCTTC. It specifies CASSRDRVFGYTF. This chain connects TRBV6-5 to TRBJ1-2, with 9 positions matching TRBD1. The CDR3 consists of 13 residues. V lost 5 bases and J lost 8; bases outside the gene matches: 6. Germline V CDR1 and CDR2: MNHEY, SVGAGI.

J is TRBJ1-2 and V is TRBV29-1; possible D gene TRBD1, 6 bases. The CDR3 has 14 amino acids. V was cut by 3 bases and J by 0 bases, with 11 bases left in between. The germline V gene encodes CDR1 SQVTM and CDR2 ANQGSEA. The CDR3 DNA is TGCAGCGTTGAGGGGGCGCTTACTAACTATGGCTACACCTTC. Amino acids: CSVEGALTNYGYTF.

The V call is TRBV6-6, the J call TRBJ1-5; TRBD1 aligns across 11 bases. CDR3 size: 15 residues. Trimming removed 6 bases from V and 4 bases from J; junction bases left unmatched: 5. Germline V lookup: CDR1 MNHNY, CDR2 SVGAGI (reference sequence). The CDR3 reads CASRRGQGDNQPQHF. The DNA for the CDR3 is TGTGCCAGCAGGCGGGGACAGGGGGATAATCAGCCCCAGCATTTT.

This clone was seen a handful of times. The chain links TRBV4-1 to TRBJ2-3; D not resolved. Trimming took 4 bases from V and 3 from J, leaving 5 bases between them. Germline CDR1 and CDR2: MGHRA and YSYEKL. The CDR3 consists of 12 residues. The CDR3 spells CASSLETDTQYF. The DNA for the CDR3 is TGCGCCAGCAGCCTTGAGACAGATACGCAGTATTTT.

The chain employs TRBV7-3 and TRBJ2-1; 7 bases align to TRBD1. Germline V gives CDR1 SGHTA, CDR2 FQGTGA. This CDR3 is 16 amino acids long. The V segment lost 5 bases and the J segment 0 bases; nucleotides outside the gene matches: 7. The CDR3 bases are TGTGCCAGCAGCCGCCAGACAGGGAGCTCCTACAATGAGCAGTTCTTC. It is translated as CASSRQTGSSYNEQFF.

The chain couples TRBV5-1 to TRBJ2-6; D is ambiguous. V was shortened by 6 bases and J by 0 bases, with 7 bases between the two germline ends. The germline V gene has CDR1 SGHRS and CDR2 YFSETQ. The CDR3 has 14 amino acids. CDR3 sequence (DNA): TGCGCCAGCACCCCGTACTCTGGGGCCAACGTCCTGACTTTC. Its translation is CASTPYSGANVLTF.

The chain combines TRBV7-2 with TRBJ2-1, with D maybe TRBD2 (5 bases). The CDR3 consists of 12 residues. Trimming cost V 2 bases and J 7 bases, with 6 bases left between them. Looked up from germline, CDR1 is SGHTA and CDR2 is FQGNSA. The CDR3 bases are TGTGCCAGCAGCTTAACTAGGAATGAGCAGTTCTTC. Protein product: CASSLTRNEQFF.

The chain couples TRBV7-6 to TRBJ1-2; D is possibly TRBD1 (6 bases). There are 13 residues in the CDR3. The germline V gene has CDR1 SGHVS and CDR2 FNYEAQ. V lost 6 bases, J lost 6 bases, and 14 bases lay in between. CDR3 in DNA: TGTGCCAGCAGTTCAGGGGAGGGCGATGGCTACACCTTC. Translated: CASSSGEGDGYTF.

This clone was observed a handful of times. The CDR3 sequence: CASSQAAGGPNEQFF. The CDR3 DNA reads TGTGCCAGCAGCCAAGCAGCGGGAGGGCCCAATGAGCAGTTCTTC. The chain carries TRBV3-1 (or the pseudogene TRBV3-2) and TRBJ2-1, with 10 positions matching TRBD2. Germline V lookup: CDR1 LGHDT, CDR2 YNNKEL (reference sequence). Trimming at V came to 1 base and at J to 6 bases, leaving 3 bases not matched to a gene. The CDR3 covers 15 residues.

The chain recombines TRBV6-5 with TRBJ1-2; the D gene is possibly TRBD1 (5 bases). This CDR3 has 14 residues. Germline CDR1 reads MNHEY; CDR2 reads SVGAGI. V shed 6 bases and J shed 4 bases, with 15 bases lying between them. The DNA for the CDR3 is TGTGCCAGCAGCCGCACCCGGACACCCTATGGCTACACCTTC. Its protein is CASSRTRTPYGYTF.

The CDR3 region has the DNA TGTGCCAGCAGCTTTCGTCGGCCAGCGTCTAATTCACCCCTCCACTTT. Translated: CASSFRRPASNSPLHF. The chain joins TRBV28 to TRBJ1-6; no reliable D call. This CDR3 has 16 amino acids. Trimming stripped 6 bases from V and 6 bases from J, with 18 bases between. CDR1 is MDHEN and CDR2 is SYDVKM in the germline V gene.

This chain links TRBV9 with TRBJ1-2; 7 positions match TRBD1. This CDR3 comprises 13 residues. Germline CDR1 reads SGDLS; CDR2 reads YYNGEE. V lost 2 bases to trimming and J lost 8 bases; unmatched junction nucleotides: 6. The CDR3 DNA follows: TGTGCCAGCAGCGTGAATCGGGACAGAGGCTACACCTTC. It specifies CASSVNRDRGYTF. The whole variable domain, filled in from reference TRBV9 and TRBJ1-2, reads DSGVTQTPKHLITATGQRVTLRCSPRSGDLSVYWYQQSLDQGLQFLIQYYNGEERAKGNILERFSAQQFPDLHSELNLSSLELGDSALYFCASSVNRDRGYTFGSGTRLTVV.

The chain carries TRBV5-1 and TRBJ2-1; D possibly corresponds to TRBD2 (6 bases). The CDR3 totals 16 residues. V gave up 5 bases and J gave up 4 bases, with 19 bases separating them. Germline values: CDR1 SGHRS, CDR2 YFSETQ. CDR3 in amino acids: CASRGGTSPTYNEQFF. CDR3 coding DNA: TGCGCCAGCAGGGGAGGAACTAGTCCTACATACAATGAGCAGTTCTTC.

The table lists this clone with a count of one. CDR3 sequence (DNA): TGTGCCAGCAGCCGAGGGGGAGACGGATCAGATACGCAGTATTTT. Translation gives CASSRGGDGSDTQYF. The J gene is TRBJ2-3, the V gene TRBV3-1 (or the pseudogene TRBV3-2); weak D call: TRBD1 (6 bases). Germline CDR1 is LGHDT and CDR2 is YNNKEL (reference sequence). The CDR3 runs to 15 residues. The germline V and J ends were trimmed by 4 bases and 4 bases, with 15 bases remaining between them.

V and J are TRBV4-1 and TRBJ1-1; 9 nucleotides align to TRBD1. Germline V CDR1 and CDR2: MGHRA, YSYEKL. This CDR3 has 14 residues. Losses at the gene ends were 4 bases for V and 1 base for J; bases not matched to a gene: 1. Written as DNA, the CDR3 is TGCGCCAGCAGCCCGACAGGGGGGAACACTGAAGCTTTCTTT. It yields the protein CASSPTGGNTEAFF.

CDR3 region: CASSPGLAMTGELFF. The DNA for the CDR3 is TGTGCCAGCTCGCCGGGACTAGCGATGACCGGGGAGCTGTTTTTT. This chain links TRBV18 with TRBJ2-2, with 10 bases matching TRBD2. There are 15 residues in the CDR3. Per the germline V gene, CDR1 is KGHSH and CDR2 is LQKENI. The junction had 6 bases not matched to a gene; V was cut back by 6 bases and J by 5 bases.

The chain employs TRBV10-3 and TRBJ1-5, with TRBD1 matching over 7 bases. J lost 6 bases, V lost 6 bases, and 8 bases had no gene match. CDR1 ENHRY and CDR2 SYGVKD come from the germline V gene. The CDR3 is 14 residues long. The CDR3 DNA is TGTGCCATCAGGGAGACAGGGAATAGTCAGCCCCAGCATTTT. It codes for CAIRETGNSQPQHF.